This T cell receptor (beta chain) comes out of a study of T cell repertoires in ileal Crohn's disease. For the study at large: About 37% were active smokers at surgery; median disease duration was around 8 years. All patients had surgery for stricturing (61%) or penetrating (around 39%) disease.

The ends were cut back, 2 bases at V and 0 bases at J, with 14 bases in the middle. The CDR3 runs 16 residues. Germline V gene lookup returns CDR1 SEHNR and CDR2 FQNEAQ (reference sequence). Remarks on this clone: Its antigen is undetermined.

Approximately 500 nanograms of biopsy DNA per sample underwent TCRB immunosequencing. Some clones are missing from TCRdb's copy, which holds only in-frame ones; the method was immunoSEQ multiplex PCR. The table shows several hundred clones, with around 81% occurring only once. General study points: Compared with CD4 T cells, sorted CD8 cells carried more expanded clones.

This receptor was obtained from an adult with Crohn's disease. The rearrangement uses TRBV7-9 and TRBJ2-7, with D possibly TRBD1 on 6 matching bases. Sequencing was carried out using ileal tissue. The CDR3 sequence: CASSLWAGVSSYEQYF. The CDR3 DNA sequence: TGTGCCAGCAGCTTATGGGCAGGGGTCAGCTCCTACGAGCAGTACTTC.